Following are 20 T cell receptor beta chains from one sample sequenced in a study of monozygotic twins with inflammatory bowel disease. TCRdb re-called the 5' RACE reads and gives one entry per CDR3 protein, without DNA. This sample's table has 300,000 to 400,000 distinct CDR3 sequences. Source material: blood. Receptors were obtained from a human donor with ulcerative colitis or Crohn's disease, or a healthy co-twin of an affected twin (not recorded which).

The chain employs TRBV29-1 and TRBJ1-5. This CDR3 has 13 residues. Germline V lookup: CDR1 SQVTM, CDR2 ANQGSEA. This CDR3 is CSVEQERNQPQHF.

The CDR3 spells CASSPKPGGSPDEQYF. The chain is built from TRBV7-9 and TRBJ2-7; the D call from TCRdb, TRBD1, cannot be confirmed without DNA. The CDR3 runs 16 residues. Looked up from germline, CDR1 is SEHNR and CDR2 is FQNEAQ (reference sequence).

J is TRBJ1-1 and V is TRBV20-1; TCRdb reports TRBD1, a call that lacks DNA to check it against. This CDR3 region has 13 residues. The germline V gene encodes CDR1 DFQATT and CDR2 SNEGSKA (reference sequence). The CDR3: CSSSGRTNTEAFF.

The CDR3 spells CASSQEPGQTQETQYF. This chain uses TRBV4-1 with TRBJ2-5; the D call of TRBD1 rests on TCRdb alone, since no DNA is present to check it. CDR1 and CDR2 (germline): MGHRA, YSYEKL. The CDR3 runs 16 residues.

The chain uses TRBV20-1 and TRBJ2-7; no DNA is available, so the TRBD1 call from TCRdb remains unchecked. Germline CDR1 is DFQATT and CDR2 is SNEGSKA (reference sequence). The CDR3 is 12 amino acids. The CDR3 sequence: CSAILGGYEQYF.

The chain links TRBV19 to TRBJ2-7; the D call of TRBD1 rests on TCRdb alone, since no DNA is present to check it. Germline assignment: CDR1 LNHDA and CDR2 SQIVND (reference sequence). The CDR3 contains 13 residues. CDR3: CASSKTGGYEQYF. The whole variable domain, filled in from reference TRBV19 and TRBJ2-7, reads DGGITQSPKYLFRKEGQNVTLSCEQNLNHDAMYWYRQDPGQGLRLIYYSQIVNDFQKGDIAEGYSVSREKKESFPLTVTSAQKNPTAFYLCASSKTGGYEQYFGPGTRLTVT.

V usage is TRBV28 and J usage is TRBJ2-2. CDR1 is MDHEN and CDR2 is SYDVKM in the germline V gene. The CDR3 contains 11 residues. The CDR3 protein is CASSFLGELFF.

The chain carries TRBV7-9 and TRBJ1-1; TCRdb outputs TRBD1, but without DNA this stays unchecked. CDR1 is SEHNR, CDR2 FQNEAQ, per germline (reference sequence). This CDR3 spans 12 amino acids. CDR3 in amino acids: CASSSGGIGAFF.

This chain connects TRBV10-3 to TRBJ2-7; the D gene TCRdb calls, TRBD1, cannot be checked with no DNA. Germline CDR1 ENHRY, CDR2 SYGVKD. This CDR3 spans 11 amino acids. The CDR3 reads CAIRTGYEQYF.

The J gene is TRBJ2-3, the V gene TRBV19; TCRdb reports TRBD1, a call that lacks DNA to check it against. This CDR3 is built from 15 residues. The germline gives CDR1 LNHDA, CDR2 SQIVND (reference sequence). The CDR3 reads CASRQQGGSTDTQYF.

The genes are TRBV7-6 and TRBJ2-5. Germline V gives CDR1 SGHVS, CDR2 FNYEAQ. This CDR3 is built from 13 residues. The CDR3 here is CASSLWAQETQYF.

J is TRBJ2-3 and V is TRBV29-1; the TCRdb call, TRBD2, lacks DNA for checking. In germline, CDR1 is SQVTM, CDR2 ANQGSEA. This CDR3 has 17 amino acids. Here the CDR3 reads CSVSRLAGVEYSDTQYF.

The rearrangement links TRBV20-1 to TRBJ2-1; the D call of TRBD1 rests on TCRdb alone, since no DNA is present to check it. There are 15 residues in the CDR3. Looked up from germline, CDR1 is DFQATT and CDR2 is SNEGSKA (reference sequence). CDR3 protein: CSARVRGRSYNEQFF.

The rearrangement links TRBV7-2 to TRBJ1-2. Per germline, CDR1 SGHTA and CDR2 FQGNSA. The length of the CDR3 is 12 residues. CDR3 protein: CASSSPAMGYTF.

This chain connects TRBV11-2 to TRBJ2-3; lacking DNA, the TRBD2 call made by TCRdb goes unchecked. The germline V gene encodes CDR1 SGHAT and CDR2 FQNNGV. The CDR3 is 16 amino acids. This CDR3 is CASSFRAGGSTDTQYF.

The CDR3: CASSHVPRGGSNQPQHF. The V and J genes are TRBV4-1 and TRBJ1-5; with no DNA, the TCRdb D assignment of TRBD1 cannot be verified. The CDR3 is 17 residues long. Germline V gene data show CDR1 as MGHRA and CDR2 as YSYEKL.

V gene TRBV3-1 combines with J gene TRBJ2-1; there is no DNA to check the TCRdb D call of TRBD2. Germline CDR1 LGHDT, CDR2 YNNKEL (reference sequence). CDR3 length equals 15 residues. The CDR3 sequence is CASSPTAQGGNEQFF.

The chain is built from TRBV28 and TRBJ1-6; the D gene TCRdb calls, TRBD1, cannot be checked with no DNA. This CDR3 spans 20 amino acids. Germline values: CDR1 MDHEN, CDR2 SYDVKM. The CDR3: CASSLYRAHLGGIHNSPLHF.

This sequence joins TRBV29-1 and TRBJ2-7; TCRdb picks TRBD1, but there is no DNA to check that call. Per germline, CDR1 SQVTM and CDR2 ANQGSEA. The CDR3 spans 13 residues. Here the CDR3 reads CSVASDSGHEQYF.

The chain couples TRBV28 to TRBJ2-6. From germline, CDR1 is MDHEN and CDR2 SYDVKM. This CDR3 is built from 14 residues. CDR3 amino acids: CASSFYSGANVLTF.